This TCR beta chain is from a study of CXCR3-negative and CXCR3-positive naive CD8 T cells (dated by TCRdb to the late 2010s). Some background on the complete study: In total, approximately 150 million TRB reads were obtained, corresponding to roughly 1.5 +/- 0.3 million reads per library. The TRBV-TRBJ cluster analysis covered naive subsets from about 5 donors and memory cells from 3 donors. Diversity and physicochemical repertoire analyses covered about a dozen donors pooled from two independent experiments. Overall study outcomes, separate from this receptor: Within the same donor, TRBV-TRBJ usage looked similar between naive CXCR3-negative and CXCR3-positive cells, but memory cells had distinct patterns. CXCR3 expression partially decreased after cryopreservation, so most assays used freshly isolated PBMCs. Comparably high repertoire diversity was found in both naive subsets, whereas much lower repertoire diversity was found in memory CD8+ T cells. Compared with CXCR3-negative naive cells, CXCR3-positive naive cells had TRB CDR3s with higher hydrophobicity (lower Kidera factor 4), lower energy, and higher strength and volume indices. Because surface CD5, which is linked to self-reactivity in mice, was comparable between the naive subsets, TCR interaction strength was also inferred from the physicochemical properties of TRB CDR3s.

The instrument was a NextSeq 550. The Human TCR Profiling Kit (MiLaboratory) was used to make UMI-labeled 5' RACE TRB cDNA libraries. cDNA synthesis used the entire amount of extracted RNA, and PCR amplification then used the entire amount of cDNA produced. Libraries were prepared in parallel using an identical number of PCR cycles. For the original study's pipeline: About 53,000 +/- 9,400 unique UMI-labeled TRB cDNA molecules per library were extracted with MIGEC and MiXCR, with at least two reads per UMI required. An average of 40,000 +/- 10,000 functional in-frame TRB CDR3 nucleotide clonotypes without stop codons was found per library. After downsampling to 5000 UMI-labeled TRB molecules per sample, diversity metrics, including normalized Shannon-Wiener and Chao1, were computed in VDJtools. Clonotype-size-weighted physicochemical properties of the central five CDR3 residues (interaction energy, strength, volume and Kidera factor 4) were computed in VDJtools. TCRdb reanalyzed the reads, keeping one entry per CDR3 protein sequence and omitting DNA. TCRdb's processing, not the authors' own work, is the source of the V and J calls. Per the sample table, the count is approximately 88,000 distinct CDR3 sequences. Roughly 1.8% of the sample is held by the ten biggest clonotypes.

For each CD8+ T cell subset, flow sorting was done in triplicate, and 310,000 or so cells per subset went directly into RLT lysis buffer. To keep memory contaminants out, a stringent definition of naive CD8+ T cells was applied: CD45RO-CCR7+CD27+CD95-. Peripheral blood mononuclear cells were isolated from buffy coats using standard density gradient centrifugation. Naive CXCR3-negative and CXCR3-positive CD8+ T cells were flow-sorted using a FACSAria III. An RNeasy Mini Kit was used to extract total RNA from the sorted cells. Worth noting for this clonotype: Its antigen is still unknown.

This receptor was obtained from a human donor in good health. Some clones in this sample may be carry-over from other donors' samples. The sequenced sample consisted of naive CXCR3- CD8+ T cells from blood. Taken with the paper, the label for cell subset or site translates to: CD45RO-CCR7+CD27+CD95- naive CD8+ T cells lacking CXCR3 (TNR3-).

The CDR3 sequence is CASSLRLAGDIQYF. The receptor chain draws on TRBV7-2 and TRBJ2-4; there is no DNA to check the TCRdb D call of TRBD1. From the germline V gene, CDR1 is SGHTA and CDR2 is FQGNSA. The CDR3 spans 14 residues, from the cysteine through the phenylalanine. No nucleotide data were recorded.